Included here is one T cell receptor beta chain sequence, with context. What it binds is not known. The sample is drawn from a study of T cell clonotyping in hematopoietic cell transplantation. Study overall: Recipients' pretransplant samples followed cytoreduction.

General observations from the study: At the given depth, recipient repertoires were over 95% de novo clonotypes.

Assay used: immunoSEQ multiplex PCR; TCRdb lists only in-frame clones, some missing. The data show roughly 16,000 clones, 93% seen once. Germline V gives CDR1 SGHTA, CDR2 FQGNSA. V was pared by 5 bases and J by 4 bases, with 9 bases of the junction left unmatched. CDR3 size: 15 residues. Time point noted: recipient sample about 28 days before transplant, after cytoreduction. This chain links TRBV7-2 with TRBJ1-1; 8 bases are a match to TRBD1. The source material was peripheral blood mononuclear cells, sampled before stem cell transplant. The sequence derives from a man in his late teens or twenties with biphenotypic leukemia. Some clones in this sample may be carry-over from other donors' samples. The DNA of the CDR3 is TGTGCCAGCAGCGGCCGACAGGGGCGTCTCACTGAAGCTTTCTTT. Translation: CASSGRQGRLTEAFF. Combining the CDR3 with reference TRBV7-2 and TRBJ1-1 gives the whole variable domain GAGVSQSPSNKVTEKGKDVELRCDPISGHTALYWYRQSLGQGLEFLIYFQGNSAPDKSGLPSDRFSAERTGGSVSTLTIQRTQQEDSAVYLCASSGRQGRLTEAFFGQGTRLTVV.